The entry below gives a single T cell receptor beta chain sequence along with its context. Its antigen is unidentified. The sample comes from a study of shared clonotypes between healthy human individuals. Regarding the study as a whole: Naive subsets typically showed greater estimated richness than memory subsets. Some clonotypes were shared by all four sorted-subset donors, while others were not shared. The non-shared ones had lower generation probabilities than the shared ones.

Trimming cost V 0 bases and J 4 bases, with 5 bases left between them. There are 13 residues in the CDR3. Germline values: CDR1 MNHEY, CDR2 SMNVEV (reference sequence). TCRdb keeps only in-frame clones here, not all; method: immunoSEQ multiplex PCR. The data hold around 320,000 clones, with around 86% observed a single time. The V gene is TRBV27, the J gene TRBJ2-3, with D unclear. The sample was memory CD8+ T cells sorted from blood. The subset is: CD45RO+ cells pooled with CCR7-negative TemRA cells. The clonotype comes from a man between 18 and 35 years old in good health. CDR3 amino acids: CASSLSDADTQYF. CDR3 coding DNA: TGTGCCAGCAGTTTATCTGACGCAGATACGCAGTATTTT.